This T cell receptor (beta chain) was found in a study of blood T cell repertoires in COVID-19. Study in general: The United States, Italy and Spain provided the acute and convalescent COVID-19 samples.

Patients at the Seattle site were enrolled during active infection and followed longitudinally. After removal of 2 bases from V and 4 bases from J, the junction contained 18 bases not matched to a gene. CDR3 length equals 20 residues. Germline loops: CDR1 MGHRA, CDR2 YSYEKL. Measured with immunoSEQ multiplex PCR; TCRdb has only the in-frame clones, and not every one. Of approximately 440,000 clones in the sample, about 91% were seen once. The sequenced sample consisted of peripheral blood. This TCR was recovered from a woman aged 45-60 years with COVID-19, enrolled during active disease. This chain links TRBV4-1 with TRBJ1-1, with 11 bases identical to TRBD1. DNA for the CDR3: TGCGCCAGCAGCCAACCCCGCACCCGGGACAGGGGGGGTCTCGCCACTGAAGCTTTCTTT. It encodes CASSQPRTRDRGGLATEAFF.